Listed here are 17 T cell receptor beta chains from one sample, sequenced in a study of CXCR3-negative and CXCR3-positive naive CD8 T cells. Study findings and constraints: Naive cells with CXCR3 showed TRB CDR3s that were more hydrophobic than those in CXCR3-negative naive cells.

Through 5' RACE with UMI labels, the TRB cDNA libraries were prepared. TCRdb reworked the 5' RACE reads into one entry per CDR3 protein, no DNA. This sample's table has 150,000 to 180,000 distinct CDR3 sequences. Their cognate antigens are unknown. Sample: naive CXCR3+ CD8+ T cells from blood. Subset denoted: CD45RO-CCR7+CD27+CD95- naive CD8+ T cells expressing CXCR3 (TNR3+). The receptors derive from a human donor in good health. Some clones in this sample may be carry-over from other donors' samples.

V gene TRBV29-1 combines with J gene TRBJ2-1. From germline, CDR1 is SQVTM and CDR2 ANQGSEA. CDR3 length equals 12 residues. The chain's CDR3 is CSVTSSYNEQFF.

CDR3 residues: CSARGTPDNEQFF. The rearrangement links TRBV29-1 to TRBJ2-1. Germline CDR1 SQVTM, CDR2 ANQGSEA. The CDR3 is 13 amino acids.

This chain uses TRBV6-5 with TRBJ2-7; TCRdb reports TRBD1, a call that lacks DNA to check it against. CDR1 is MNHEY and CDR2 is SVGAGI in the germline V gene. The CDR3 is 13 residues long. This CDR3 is CASSSTGDYEQYF.

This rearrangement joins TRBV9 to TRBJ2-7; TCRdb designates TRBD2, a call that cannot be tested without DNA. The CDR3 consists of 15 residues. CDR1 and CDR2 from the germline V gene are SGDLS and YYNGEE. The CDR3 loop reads CASSTSGVGSYEQYF.

The CDR3 protein is CASSLGGGTYSYNEQFF. The rearrangement joins TRBV5-1 to TRBJ2-1; TCRdb reports TRBD2, a call that lacks DNA to check it against. The germline V gene has CDR1 SGHRS and CDR2 YFSETQ. The length of the CDR3 is 17 residues.

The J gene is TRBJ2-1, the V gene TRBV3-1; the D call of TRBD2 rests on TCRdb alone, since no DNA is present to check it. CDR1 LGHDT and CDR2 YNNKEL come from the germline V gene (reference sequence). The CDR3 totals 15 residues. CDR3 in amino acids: CASSQEGTSGVLLFF.

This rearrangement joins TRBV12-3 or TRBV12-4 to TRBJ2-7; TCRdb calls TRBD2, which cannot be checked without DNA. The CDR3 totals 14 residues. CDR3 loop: CASSGTSGAYEQYF.

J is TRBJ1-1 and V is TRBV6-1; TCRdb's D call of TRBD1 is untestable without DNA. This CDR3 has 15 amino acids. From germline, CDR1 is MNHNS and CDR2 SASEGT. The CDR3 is CASSEVVRENTEAFF.

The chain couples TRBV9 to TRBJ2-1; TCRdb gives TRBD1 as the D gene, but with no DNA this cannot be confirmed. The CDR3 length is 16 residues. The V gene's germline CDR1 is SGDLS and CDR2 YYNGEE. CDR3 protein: CASSVYDRAGIDEQFF.

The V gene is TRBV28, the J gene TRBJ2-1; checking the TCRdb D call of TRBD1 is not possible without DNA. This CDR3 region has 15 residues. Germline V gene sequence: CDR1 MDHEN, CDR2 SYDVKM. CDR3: CASSSQERGYNEQFF.

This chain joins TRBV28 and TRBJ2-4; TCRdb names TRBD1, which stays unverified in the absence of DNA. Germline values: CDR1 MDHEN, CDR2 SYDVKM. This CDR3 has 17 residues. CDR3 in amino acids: CASSQLTPQGAMDIQYF.

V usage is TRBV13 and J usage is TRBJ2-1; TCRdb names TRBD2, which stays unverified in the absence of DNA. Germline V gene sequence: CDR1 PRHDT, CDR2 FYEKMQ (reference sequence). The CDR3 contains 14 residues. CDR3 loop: CASSERGKDNEQFF. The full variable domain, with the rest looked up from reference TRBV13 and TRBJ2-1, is AAGVIQSPRHLIKEKRETATLKCYPIPRHDTVYWYQQGPGQDPQFLISFYEKMQSDKGSIPDRFSAQQFSDYHSELNMSSLELGDSALYFCASSERGKDNEQFFGPGTRLTVL.

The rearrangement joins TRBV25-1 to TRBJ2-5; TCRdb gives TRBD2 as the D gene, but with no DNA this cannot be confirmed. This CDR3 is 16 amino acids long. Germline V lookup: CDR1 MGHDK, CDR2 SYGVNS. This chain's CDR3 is CASSDFGIGAEETQYF.

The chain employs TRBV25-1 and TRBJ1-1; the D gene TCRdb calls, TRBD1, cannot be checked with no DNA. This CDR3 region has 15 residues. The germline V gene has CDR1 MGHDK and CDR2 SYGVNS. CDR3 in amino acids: CASSDPLDRGTEAFF.

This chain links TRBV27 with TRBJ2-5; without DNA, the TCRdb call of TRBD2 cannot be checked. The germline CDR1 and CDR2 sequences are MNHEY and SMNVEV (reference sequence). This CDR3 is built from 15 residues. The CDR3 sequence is CASSFSLALAETQYF.

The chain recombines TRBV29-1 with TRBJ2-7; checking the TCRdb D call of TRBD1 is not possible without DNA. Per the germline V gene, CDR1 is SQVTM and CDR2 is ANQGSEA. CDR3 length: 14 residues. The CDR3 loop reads CSVEGDRGPYEQYF.

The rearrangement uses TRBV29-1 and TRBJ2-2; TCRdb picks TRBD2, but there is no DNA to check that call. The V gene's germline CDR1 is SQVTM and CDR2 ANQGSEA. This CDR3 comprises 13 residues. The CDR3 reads CSVTGWGTGELFF.